This T cell receptor beta chain was recovered during a study of blood T cell repertoires in COVID-19. At the level of the study: Some COVID-19 samples were acute and others convalescent; all came from the United States, Italy and Spain.

With V trimmed by 2 bases and J by 0 bases, 2 bases remained unmatched. Germline V gene lookup returns CDR1 MNHEY and CDR2 SVGAGI. The CDR3 runs to 16 residues. Method: immunoSEQ multiplex PCR; TCRdb's copy keeps in-frame clones and lacks some. The sample carries 150,000 to 200,000 clones, approximately 80% recorded once. The chain links TRBV6-5 to TRBJ2-1; 9 bases line up with TRBD2. Sequenced material: peripheral blood. The receptor's source is a woman of 80 years or more with COVID-19, enrolled during active disease. The CDR3 DNA is TGTGCCAGCAGTTACCTTAGCGGGAGCTCCTACAATGAGCAGTTCTTC. The encoded protein is CASSYLSGSSYNEQFF.